Listed here is a single T cell receptor beta chain. The table came from immunoSEQ multiplex PCR; TCRdb's copy has only in-frame clones and leaves some out. Of roughly 280,000 clones listed, 88% are singletons. The sample originates from a study of blood T cell repertoires in COVID-19. Study-wide context: Both acute and convalescent COVID-19 samples were obtained from the United States, Italy and Spain.

Losses at the gene ends were 4 bases for V and 5 bases for J; bases not matched to a gene: 7. The germline gives CDR1 SGHDT, CDR2 YYEEEE. The CDR3 length is 14 residues. The clonotype comes from a woman aged 45-60 years who had recovered from COVID-19. The sequenced material came from PBMCs or T cells enriched from blood (not recorded which). The chain joins TRBV5-6 to TRBJ1-1; 8 bases agree with TRBD1. Written as DNA, the CDR3 is TGTGCCAGCAGCCTGGACAGGGAAAGGACTGAAGCTTTCTTT. It encodes CASSLDRERTEAFF.